This entry describes one TCR beta chain. Libraries were prepared by immunoSEQ multiplex PCR; TCRdb keeps only in-frame clonotypes and omits some of them. The sample has about 19,000 clones, approximately 86% seen once. The source of the sample is a study of preoperative IRX-2 immunotherapy in early breast cancer. Specified treatment: preoperative locoregional IRX-2 cytokine immunotherapy. This phase Ib study tested locoregional IRX-2 cytokine immunotherapy given before surgery. This CDR3 is 17 amino acids long. Germline-derived CDR1 and CDR2 are SGHVS and FNYEAQ. The V end lost 5 bases, the J end lost 0 bases, and 20 bases lay between the germline ends.

This TCR was recovered from a human donor with breast cancer. The sample was lymph node tissue, taken after IRX-2 immunotherapy. The rearrangement uses TRBV7-6 and TRBJ2-7; maybe TRBD2 (6 bases). The CDR3 spells CASSLMGGGDSSYEQYF. The CDR3 region has the DNA TGTGCCAGCAGCCTGATGGGGGGAGGCGATAGCTCCTACGAGCAGTACTTC.